The 15 T cell receptor beta chains given below trace back to one sample, sequenced in a study of T-cell memory formation after mild COVID-19. In TCRdb, the 5' RACE reads were re-called with MiXCR into one record per CDR3 protein. The sample includes 110,000 to 150,000 distinct CDR3 sequences, around 25% of them seen just once. The source material was PBMCs or a T cell subset sorted from them (not recorded which). The receptors were sampled from an adult woman who had mild COVID-19 (a few samples of this study predate the infection). Cell type and time point are not known.

This clonotype was counted ten times or more. The CDR3 loop is CSAPGPDSPQETQYF. CDR3 bases: TGCAGTGCTCCTGGACCGGACAGTCCCCAAGAGACCCAGTACTTC. The gene calls are TRBV20-1 and TRBJ2-5, with a possible D match to TRBD1 (6 bases). Germline V gives CDR1 DFQATT, CDR2 SNEGSKA (reference sequence). V shed 5 bases and J shed 1 base, with 17 bases lying between them. The CDR3 spans 15 residues.

The V call is TRBV29-1, the J call TRBJ1-3; D may be TRBD1 (5 bases). The V end was cut by 7 bases, the J end by 9 bases, with 16 bases between. Germline assignment: CDR1 SQVTM and CDR2 ANQGSEA. The CDR3 contains 12 residues. The CDR3 DNA sequence: TGCAGCGCGCGCGCCGCGGGGGGCACCATATATTTT. Amino acids: CSARAAGGTIYF.

The CDR3 region has the DNA TGTGCCAGCAGCTTTGTGGGCGGGGGCACAGATACGCAGTATTTT. This gives the protein CASSFVGGGTDTQYF. This chain connects TRBV5-6 to TRBJ2-3; a weak D match, TRBD2 (6 bases). Trimming took off 2 bases at V and 1 base at J, with 11 bases between the two ends. The CDR3 spans 15 residues. Per the germline V gene, CDR1 is SGHDT and CDR2 is YYEEEE. Variable domain in full (rest from reference TRBV5-6 and TRBJ2-3): DAGVTQSPTHLIKTRGQQVTLRCSPKSGHDTVSWYQQALGQGPQFIFQYYEEEERQRGNFPDRFSGHQFPNYSSELNVNALLLGDSALYLCASSFVGGGTDTQYFGPGTRLTVL.

V and J are TRBV27 and TRBJ2-7; the match to TRBD1 covers 9 bases. Germline V lookup: CDR1 MNHEY, CDR2 SMNVEV (reference sequence). The CDR3 sequence is 15 residues long. The junction had 7 bases not matched to a gene; V was cut back by 7 bases and J by 0 bases. The DNA for the CDR3 is TGTGCCAGCAAGGGACAGGGACCTATCTCCTACGAGCAGTACTTC. Translation: CASKGQGPISYEQYF.

This clonotype was detected a few times. CDR3 bases: TGTGCCACCAGTGAAAGGGGTGACACTGAAGCTTTCTTT. This translates into CATSERGDTEAFF. The chain is built from TRBV24-1 and TRBJ1-1; D possibly corresponds to TRBD1 (5 bases). CDR1 KGHDR and CDR2 SFDVKD come from the germline V gene. Deletions cut 4 bases from V and 3 bases from J, with 8 bases between. This CDR3 is built from 13 residues.

The chain couples TRBV4-2 to TRBJ2-1; D is ambiguous. V was trimmed by 5 bases and J by 0 bases, leaving 8 bases between them. This CDR3 has 14 amino acids. The germline V gene encodes CDR1 LGHNA and CDR2 YNFKEQ. The CDR3 DNA reads TGTGCCAGCAGCGTTCCGAGCTCCTACAATGAGCAGTTCTTC. Translated, it gives CASSVPSSYNEQFF.

This clonotype has only a few counts. The CDR3, as DNA: TGCGCCAGCGAGTCAGGGGCCGGGGAGCTGTTTTTT. Protein product: CASESGAGELFF. The gene calls are TRBV4-3 and TRBJ2-2, with a weak D call TRBD1 (6 bases). From germline, CDR1 is LGHNA and CDR2 YSLEER. With 8 bases removed from V and 6 bases from J, the gap between germline ends came to 10 bases. The CDR3 is 12 amino acids.

The chain recombines TRBV7-9 with TRBJ2-7, with 7 bases that match TRBD2. The germline CDR1 and CDR2 sequences are SEHNR and FQNEAQ (reference sequence). The trim removed 5 bases at V and 4 bases at J, leaving 14 bases unmatched. The length of the CDR3 is 16 residues. CDR3 in amino acids: CASSTLLAGVKYEQYF. CDR3 in DNA: TGTGCCAGCAGCACCTTATTGGCGGGAGTCAAGTACGAGCAGTACTTC.

This clonotype showed up just a few times. The chain employs TRBV4-1 and TRBJ2-7, with 10 bases lining up with TRBD1. CDR1 and CDR2 from the germline V gene are MGHRA and YSYEKL. The V gene end was trimmed by 5 bases and the J gene end by 1 base; junction bases not matched to a gene: 5. This CDR3 contains 15 residues. The CDR3 loop reads CASSRGTGASYEQYF. The CDR3 DNA reads TGCGCCAGCAGCAGAGGGACAGGGGCTTCCTACGAGCAGTACTTC.

The J gene is TRBJ2-7, the V gene TRBV9; D might be TRBD1 or TRBD2, each matching 5 bases. Germline CDR1 is SGDLS and CDR2 is YYNGEE. This CDR3 has 14 residues. V dropped 4 bases and J dropped 1 base, with 12 bases sitting between them. The CDR3 is CASSPGLPSYEQYF. CDR3 DNA sequence: TGTGCCAGCAGCCCGGGGCTCCCGTCCTACGAGCAGTACTTC.

The CDR3 loop is CSARALSEQYF. The CDR3, as DNA: TGCAGTGCTAGGGCGTTAAGCGAGCAGTACTTC. The J gene is TRBJ2-7, the V gene TRBV20-1; D is ambiguous. The V end lost 3 bases, the J end lost 6 bases, and 9 bases lay between the germline ends. Germline assignment: CDR1 DFQATT and CDR2 SNEGSKA (reference sequence). The length of the CDR3 is 11 residues.

This clonotype was counted between two and nine times. The chain couples TRBV9 to TRBJ2-7, with 10 bases fitting TRBD1. Germline V gene sequence: CDR1 SGDLS, CDR2 YYNGEE. The CDR3 contains 14 residues. Trimming removed 2 bases from V and 3 bases from J; junction bases left unmatched: 2. CDR3 amino acids: CASSVGDRGYEQYF. CDR3 nucleotides: TGTGCCAGCAGCGTCGGGGACAGGGGCTACGAGCAGTACTTC. The full variable domain, rest sourced from reference TRBV9 and TRBJ2-7, is DSGVTQTPKHLITATGQRVTLRCSPRSGDLSVYWYQQSLDQGLQFLIQYYNGEERAKGNILERFSAQQFPDLHSELNLSSLELGDSALYFCASSVGDRGYEQYFGPGTRLTVT.

V usage is TRBV12-3 or TRBV12-4 and J usage is TRBJ1-5; TRBD1 aligns across 7 bases. V shed 6 bases, J shed 6 bases, and the junction held 11 bases outside the gene matches. The CDR3 extends over 15 amino acids. CDR3 sequence: CASSPRQGPSQPQHF. The DNA of the CDR3 is TGTGCCAGCAGCCCTAGACAGGGCCCCAGTCAGCCCCAGCATTTT.

V is TRBV7-8 and J is TRBJ1-1, with a weak D call TRBD1 (6 bases). V shed 5 bases and J shed 3 bases, with 13 bases lying between them. Germline assignment: CDR1 SGHVS and CDR2 FQNEAQ. The CDR3 runs 14 residues. The CDR3 coding sequence is TGTGCCAGCAGCATCGGGGGCTCGGACACTGAAGCTTTCTTT. It is translated as CASSIGGSDTEAFF. Combining the CDR3 with reference TRBV7-8 and TRBJ1-1 gives the whole variable domain GAGVSQSPRYKVAKRGQDVALRCDPISGHVSLFWYQQALGQGPEFLTYFQNEAQLDKSGLPSDRFFAERPEGSVSTLKIQRTQQEDSAVYLCASSIGGSDTEAFFGQGTRLTVV.

This clonotype was seen a few times. The rearrangement links TRBV6-5 to TRBJ1-2; 9 nucleotides line up with TRBD1. Trimming at V came to 5 bases and at J to 1 base, leaving 8 bases not matched to a gene. Per germline, CDR1 MNHEY and CDR2 SVGAGI. The length of the CDR3 is 16 residues. This CDR3 is CASSAITGGFNYGYTF. The CDR3 nucleotides are TGTGCCAGCAGTGCGATAACAGGGGGCTTTAACTATGGCTACACCTTC.